This entry describes one TCR beta chain. Antigen: not known. Assay: immunoSEQ multiplex PCR; the TCRdb copy retains only in-frame clones and omits some. The sample lists 150,000 to 200,000 clones; approximately 90% were seen once. CDR3 size: 14 residues. V lost 1 base, J lost 3 bases, and 13 bases lay in between. The germline V gene encodes CDR1 GTSNPN and CDR2 SVGIG (reference sequence). The data belong to a study of T cell responses to AZD1222 COVID-19 vaccine. Points from the study as a whole: CD4 TCRs covered the whole spike, strongest at regions 160-218 and 743-854. Only a handful of people who got AZD1222 tested seropositive at baseline. Nearly half of spike-specific TCRs reportedly target variant regions that are unmutated in the B.1.351 and B.1.1.7 variants. White British donors predominated, females outnumbered males, and clonal diversity was possibly underestimated.

The receptor comes from an adult who received the AZD1222 COVID-19 vaccine. This sample comprised peripheral blood, obtained 28 days after the second AZD1222 dose. V is TRBV30 and J is TRBJ2-7; unclear D gene. The CDR3 region has the DNA TGTGCCTGGAGTGAAACGACAAGGAACTACGAGCAGTACTTC. This sequence encodes CAWSETTRNYEQYF.